This T cell receptor (beta chain) is from a study of T-cell reconstitution after alpha-beta-depleted transplantation in children. Whole-study results and caveats: Most T-cell counts and diversity one year after the transplant came from T cells that were newly produced. About two months after transplant, alpha-beta T cells reportedly came from several hundred expanded graft clones. After transplant, high TCRbeta diversity at day 60 in some patients arose from surviving recipient T cells and thymic progenitors.

This sample's TCRbeta library carried unique molecular identifier barcodes. TCRdb called the PCR reads again in MiXCR, with one record for every CDR3 protein. Of about a million distinct CDR3 sequences in the sample, roughly 29% were seen once. After removal of 2 bases from V and 2 bases from J, the junction contained 12 bases not matched to a gene. CDR3 length equals 17 residues. CDR1 is SGHRS, CDR2 YFSETQ, per germline. This clonotype was seen a few times. Its antigen is undetermined. The clonotype originates from a boy under two years old who had a stem cell transplant for SCID, so the T cells may come from the graft donor. The chain joins TRBV5-1 to TRBJ2-5, with TRBD1 identical over 7 bases. This specimen was PBMCs, mostly from graft donor cells, taken 360 days after TCRalphabeta/CD19-depleted stem cell transplant. CDR3 protein: CASSFRATGQVQETQYF. The CDR3 nucleotides read TGCGCCAGCAGCTTTAGAGCCACCGGACAGGTACAAGAGACCCAGTACTTC.